These T cell receptor beta chains were read from a single sample in a study of OX40 agonist ivuxolimab in advanced cancers. Some clones are missing from TCRdb's copy, which holds only in-frame ones; the method was immunoSEQ multiplex PCR. The sample contains 70,000 or so clones, over 65% of which appear only once. Sequences were derived from CD4+ or CD8+ T cells sorted from blood, sampled in a trial of the OX40 agonist ivuxolimab. The source is an adult with an advanced solid tumor such as melanoma, head and neck, liver or kidney cancer. The conserved cysteine and the conserved F or W are not part of the CDR3 here.

TRBV30	TRBJ2-3	ACPRAGEETDTQY
TRBV3-2	TRBJ1-1	ASRREAF
TRBV2	TRBJ1-2	ASSYRDRSNYGYT
TRBV5-1	TRBJ2-7	ASSVGQGYDEQY
TRBV21-1	TRBJ2-1	ASSKGDPNRGRVDEQF
TRBV19	TRBJ2-5	ASSLGLAGGQETQY
TRBV11-2	TRBJ2-7	ASSPEWGAAVNEQY
TRBV18	-	ASSRDRDYEQY
TRBV19	TRBJ1-1	ASSLSGQGKGAF
TRBV11-3	TRBJ2-5	ASSLGLGETQY
TRBV28	TRBJ2-3	ASTSGTFNTQY
TRBV7-9	TRBJ2-7	ASSLDLGSSYEQY
TRBV11-3	TRBJ2-2	ASSLGAPQFPNTGELF
TRBV5-5	TRBJ1-4	ASSLAGQSYEKLF
TRBV29-1	TRBJ2-1	SVRQGIKEQF
TRBV11-3	TRBJ2-7	ASSLDLRQVYEQY
TRBV4-2	TRBJ1-1	ASSQDPQAPLGAF
TRBV5-6	TRBJ2-7	ASSAVGENMYEQY
TRBV4-2	TRBJ1-3	ASSHEEGNTIY
TRBV5-6	TRBJ1-5	ASSRTGELSNQPQH
TRBV27	TRBJ1-1	ASSPTMNTEAF
TRBV18	TRBJ1-1	ASSPGPGRGTEAF
TRBV30	TRBJ2-7	AWSVPWIHEQY
TRBV2	TRBJ2-1	ASSERQIGYDEQF
TRBV7-2	TRBJ2-7	ASSLSAGISYEQY
TRBV11-2	TRBJ2-3	ASSFSQGMTQY
TRBV4-2	TRBJ2-4	ASSQGEGIGGVGKNIQY
TRBV19	TRBJ2-1	ASSPLEGLNEQF
TRBV5-5	TRBJ2-3	ASSPLSTGGTDTQY
TRBV28	TRBJ1-5	ASRRTGRSNQPQH
TRBV7-2	TRBJ2-2	ASSLLDGRNTGELF
TRBV18	TRBJ1-1	ASSVTGTGDTEAF
TRBV29-1	TRBJ2-5	SVLHLGETQY
TRBV4-3	TRBJ2-2	ASSQVDWAGELF
TRBV10-3	TRBJ2-3	AISDNRNTQY
TRBV28	TRBJ2-3	ASSGGLGTSTDTQY
TRBV7-8	TRBJ2-2	ASISMGGPYTGELF
TRBV23-1	TRBJ2-6	ASSVLGLGPRVGSGANVLT
TRBV7-9	TRBJ2-7	ASSLVRAGGNEQY
TRBV2	TRBJ2-7	ASSNTGYEQY
TRBV7-3	TRBJ1-2	ASSSTTGGLSGYT
TRBV5-1	TRBJ2-2	ASSLVGGTNTGELF
TRBV10-2	TRBJ1-3	ASSERSGNTIY
TRBV20-1	TRBJ1-2	SARTGAGYT
TRBV9	TRBJ2-3	ASSPDRDRTDTQY
TRBV6-5	TRBJ1-1	ASSFEGSGTEAF
TRBV18	TRBJ1-4	ASSPPGQGAAVNEKLF
TRBV7-8	TRBJ2-1	ASSSGTLGTEQF